This TCR beta chain emerged from a study of blood T cell repertoires in COVID-19. Overall study: Nucleic acid was either cDNA or gDNA, and it came from T cells, B-cell-depleted T cells, or PBMCs.

Looked up from germline, CDR1 is LGHNA and CDR2 is YSLEER. Deletions cut 0 bases from V and 0 bases from J, with 6 bases between. The CDR3 loop spans 15 amino acids. In the original analysis: Quantification of nucleated cells was approximated via reference gene primer amplification. Assay: immunoSEQ multiplex PCR; the TCRdb copy retains only in-frame clones and omits some. Clonal size and the V and J genes are those of that table, whereas D and trimming came from the DNA. The sample contains some 170,000 clones, 77% of which appear only once. The TCR originated in a man in his sixties or seventies with acute or convalescent COVID-19. The chain combines TRBV4-3 with TRBJ2-1; maybe TRBD2 (6 bases). The sequencing sample was made of peripheral blood. The CDR3 spells CASSQERDSYNEQFF. The CDR3 nucleotides are TGCGCCAGCAGCCAAGAGCGGGACTCCTACAATGAGCAGTTCTTC.